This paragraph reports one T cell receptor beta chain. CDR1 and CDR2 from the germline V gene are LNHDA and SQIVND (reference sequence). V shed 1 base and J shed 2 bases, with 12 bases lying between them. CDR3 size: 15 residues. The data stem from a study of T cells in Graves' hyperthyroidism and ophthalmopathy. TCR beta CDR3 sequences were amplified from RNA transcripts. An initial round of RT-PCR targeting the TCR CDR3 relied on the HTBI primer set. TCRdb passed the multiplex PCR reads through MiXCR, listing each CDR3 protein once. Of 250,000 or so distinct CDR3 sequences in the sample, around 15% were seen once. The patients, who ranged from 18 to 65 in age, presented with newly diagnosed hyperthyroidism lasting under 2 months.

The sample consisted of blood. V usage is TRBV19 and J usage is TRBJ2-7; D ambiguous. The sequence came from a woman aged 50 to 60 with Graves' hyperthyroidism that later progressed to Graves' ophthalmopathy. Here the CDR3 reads CASSIVFGRTYEQYF. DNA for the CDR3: TGTGCCAGTAGTATAGTGTTCGGCAGAACCTACGAGCAGTACTTC.